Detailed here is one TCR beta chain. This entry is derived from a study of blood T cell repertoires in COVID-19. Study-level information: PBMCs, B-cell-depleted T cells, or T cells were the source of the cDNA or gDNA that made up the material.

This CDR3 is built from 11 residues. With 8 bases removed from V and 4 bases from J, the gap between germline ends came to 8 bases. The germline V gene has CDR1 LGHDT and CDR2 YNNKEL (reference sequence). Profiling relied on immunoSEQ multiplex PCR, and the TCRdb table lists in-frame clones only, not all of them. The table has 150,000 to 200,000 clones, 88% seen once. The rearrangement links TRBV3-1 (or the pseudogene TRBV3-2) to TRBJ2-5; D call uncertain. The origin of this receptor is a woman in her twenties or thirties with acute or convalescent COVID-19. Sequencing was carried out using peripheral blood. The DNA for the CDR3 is TGTGCCAGCGGAGTGGGAGAGACCCAGTACTTC. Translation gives CASGVGETQYF.